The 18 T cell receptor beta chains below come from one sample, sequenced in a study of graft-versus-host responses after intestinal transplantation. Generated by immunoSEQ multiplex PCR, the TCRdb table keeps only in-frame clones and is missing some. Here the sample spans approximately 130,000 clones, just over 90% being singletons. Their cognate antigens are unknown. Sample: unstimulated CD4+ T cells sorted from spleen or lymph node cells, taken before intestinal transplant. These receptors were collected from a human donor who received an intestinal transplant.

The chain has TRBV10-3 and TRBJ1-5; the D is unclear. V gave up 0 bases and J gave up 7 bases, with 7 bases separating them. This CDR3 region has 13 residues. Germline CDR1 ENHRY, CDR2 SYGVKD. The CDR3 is CAISESMDQPQHF. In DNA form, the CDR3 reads TGTGCCATCAGTGAGTCTATGGACCAGCCCCAGCATTTT.

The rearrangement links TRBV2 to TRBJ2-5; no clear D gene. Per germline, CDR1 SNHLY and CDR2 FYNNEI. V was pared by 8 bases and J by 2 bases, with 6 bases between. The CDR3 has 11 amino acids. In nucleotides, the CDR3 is TGTGCCAGCTCGGAGCAAGAGACCCAGTACTTC. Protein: CASSEQETQYF.

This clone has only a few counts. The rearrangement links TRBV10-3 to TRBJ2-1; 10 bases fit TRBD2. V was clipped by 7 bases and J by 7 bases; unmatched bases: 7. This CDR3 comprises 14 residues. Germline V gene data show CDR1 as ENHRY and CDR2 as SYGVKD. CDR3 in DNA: TGTGCCATCAAAGCGGGGGGGCCAGGGAATGAGCAGTTCTTC. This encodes CAIKAGGPGNEQFF.

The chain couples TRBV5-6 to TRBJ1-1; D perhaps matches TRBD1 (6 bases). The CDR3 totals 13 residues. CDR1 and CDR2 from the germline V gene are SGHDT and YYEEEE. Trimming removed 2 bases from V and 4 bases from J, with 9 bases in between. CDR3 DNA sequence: TGTGCCAGCAGCTTACAGGGTAGCACTGAAGCTTTCTTT. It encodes CASSLQGSTEAFF.

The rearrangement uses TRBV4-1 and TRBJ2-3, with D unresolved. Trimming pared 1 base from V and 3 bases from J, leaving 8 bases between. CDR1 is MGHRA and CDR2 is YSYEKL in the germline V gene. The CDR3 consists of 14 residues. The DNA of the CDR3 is TGCGCCAGCAGCCAAGCCCCGAAGACAGATACGCAGTATTTT. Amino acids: CASSQAPKTDTQYF.

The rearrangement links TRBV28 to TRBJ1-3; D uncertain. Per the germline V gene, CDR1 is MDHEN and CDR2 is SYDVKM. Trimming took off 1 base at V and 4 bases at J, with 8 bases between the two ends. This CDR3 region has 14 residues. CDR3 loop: CASSLSGVGNTIYF. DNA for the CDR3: TGTGCCAGCAGTTTATCTGGGGTGGGAAACACCATATATTTT.

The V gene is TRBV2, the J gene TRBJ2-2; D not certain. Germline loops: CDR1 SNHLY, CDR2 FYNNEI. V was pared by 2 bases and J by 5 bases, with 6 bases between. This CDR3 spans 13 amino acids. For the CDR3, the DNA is TGTGCCAGCAGTGAATCGTGGACCGGGGAGCTGTTTTTT. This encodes CASSESWTGELFF.

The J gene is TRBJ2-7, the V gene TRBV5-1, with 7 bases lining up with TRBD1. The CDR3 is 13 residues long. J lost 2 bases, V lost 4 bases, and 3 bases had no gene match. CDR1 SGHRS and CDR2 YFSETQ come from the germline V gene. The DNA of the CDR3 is TGCGCCAGCAGCATAGGGACAGCCTACGAGCAGTACTTC. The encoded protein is CASSIGTAYEQYF. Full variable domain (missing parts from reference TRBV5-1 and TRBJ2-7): KAGVTQTPRYLIKTRGQQVTLSCSPISGHRSVSWYQQTPGQGLQFLFEYFSETQRNKGNFPGRFSGRQFSNSRSEMNVSTLELGDSALYLCASSIGTAYEQYFGPGTRLTVT.

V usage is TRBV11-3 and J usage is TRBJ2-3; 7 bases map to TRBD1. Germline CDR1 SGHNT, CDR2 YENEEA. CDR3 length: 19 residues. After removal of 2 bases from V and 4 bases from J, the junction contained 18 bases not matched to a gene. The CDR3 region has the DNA TGTGCCAGCAGCTTAACCCTATGGACAGGCCAGGAAAGATCAGATACGCAGTATTTT. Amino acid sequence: CASSLTLWTGQERSDTQYF.

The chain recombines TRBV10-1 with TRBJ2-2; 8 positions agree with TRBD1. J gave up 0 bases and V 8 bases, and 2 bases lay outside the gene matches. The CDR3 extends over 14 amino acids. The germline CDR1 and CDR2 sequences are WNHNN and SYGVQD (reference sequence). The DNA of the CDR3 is TGCGCCAGCGGGACAGGAGCGAACACCGGGGAGCTGTTTTTT. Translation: CASGTGANTGELFF.

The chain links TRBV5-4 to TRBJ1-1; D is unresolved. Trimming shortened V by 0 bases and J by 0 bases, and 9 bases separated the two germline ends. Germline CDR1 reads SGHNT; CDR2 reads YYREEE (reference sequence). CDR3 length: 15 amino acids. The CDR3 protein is CASSLGVTMNTEAFF. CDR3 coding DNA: TGTGCCAGCAGCTTGGGGGTAACCATGAACACTGAAGCTTTCTTT.

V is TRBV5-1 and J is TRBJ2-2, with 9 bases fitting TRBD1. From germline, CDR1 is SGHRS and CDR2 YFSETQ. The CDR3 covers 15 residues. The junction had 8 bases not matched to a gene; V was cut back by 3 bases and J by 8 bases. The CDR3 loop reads CASSSTGGSLGELFF. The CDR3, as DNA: TGCGCCAGCAGCTCCACAGGGGGCTCGTTGGGGGAGCTGTTTTTT. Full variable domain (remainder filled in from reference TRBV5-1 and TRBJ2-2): KAGVTQTPRYLIKTRGQQVTLSCSPISGHRSVSWYQQTPGQGLQFLFEYFSETQRNKGNFPGRFSGRQFSNSRSEMNVSTLELGDSALYLCASSSTGGSLGELFFGEGSRLTVL.

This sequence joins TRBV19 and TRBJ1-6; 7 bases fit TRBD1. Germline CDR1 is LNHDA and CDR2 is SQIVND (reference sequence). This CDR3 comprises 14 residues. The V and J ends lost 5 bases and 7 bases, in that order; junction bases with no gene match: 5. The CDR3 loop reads CASSQQGFNSPLHF. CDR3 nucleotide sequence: TGTGCCAGTAGTCAACAGGGGTTCAATTCACCCCTCCACTTT.

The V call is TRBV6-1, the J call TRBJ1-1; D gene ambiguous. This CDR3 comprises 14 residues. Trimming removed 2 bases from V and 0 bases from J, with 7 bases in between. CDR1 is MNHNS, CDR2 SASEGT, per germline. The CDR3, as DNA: TGTGCCAGCAGTGAAAGTGTGATGAACACTGAAGCTTTCTTT. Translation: CASSESVMNTEAFF.

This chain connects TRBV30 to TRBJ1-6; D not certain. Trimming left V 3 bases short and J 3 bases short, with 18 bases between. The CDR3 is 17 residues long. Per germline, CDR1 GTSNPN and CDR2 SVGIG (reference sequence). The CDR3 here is CAWSIGSQHGYNSPLHF. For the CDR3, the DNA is TGTGCCTGGAGCATAGGTTCCCAGCACGGCTATAATTCACCCCTCCACTTT. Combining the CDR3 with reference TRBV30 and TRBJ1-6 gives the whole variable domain SQTIHQWPATLVQPVGSPLSLECTVEGTSNPNLYWYRQAAGRGLQLLFYSVGIGQISSEVPQNLSASRPQDRQFILSSKKLLLSDSGFYLCAWSIGSQHGYNSPLHFGNGTRLTVT.

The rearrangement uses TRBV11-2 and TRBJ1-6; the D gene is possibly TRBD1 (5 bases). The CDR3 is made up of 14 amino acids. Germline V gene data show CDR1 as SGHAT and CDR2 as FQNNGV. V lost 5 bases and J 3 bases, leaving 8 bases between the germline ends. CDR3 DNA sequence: TGTGCCAGCAGCCCCGGACACTATAATTCACCCCTCCACTTT. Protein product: CASSPGHYNSPLHF.

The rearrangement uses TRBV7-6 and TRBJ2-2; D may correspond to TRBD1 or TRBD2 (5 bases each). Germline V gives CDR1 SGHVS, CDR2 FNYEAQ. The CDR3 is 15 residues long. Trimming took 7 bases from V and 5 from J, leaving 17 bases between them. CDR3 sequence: CASIPQPGRTGELFF. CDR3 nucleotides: TGTGCCAGCATCCCCCAGCCGGGGCGGACCGGGGAGCTGTTTTTT.

CDR3 protein: CASMAGAGRNSPLHF. The CDR3, as DNA: TGTGCCAGCATGGCGGGGGCAGGTCGGAATTCACCCCTCCACTTT. V and J are TRBV7-8 and TRBJ1-6; perhaps TRBD1 as D (6 bases). V was clipped by 7 bases and J by 7 bases, with 17 bases between them. This CDR3 region has 15 residues. Germline CDR1 and CDR2: SGHVS and FQNEAQ.